These 14 T cell receptor beta chains were sequenced from one sample in a study of type 1 regulatory T cells. TCRdb re-called the reads with MiXCR, one entry per CDR3 protein. The sample shows about 42,000 distinct CDR3 sequences, 10% to 15% of them seen only once. No cognate antigen is known for these TCRs. The sample comprised cultured non-Tr1 T cells, either the whole culture or a sorted T cell fraction (not recorded which). Receptor source: a human donor in good health.

V is TRBV18 and J is TRBJ2-5; TRBD2 matches 8 bases. The CDR3 runs to 15 residues. V lost 4 bases to trimming and J lost 4 bases; unmatched junction nucleotides: 8. CDR1 is KGHSH and CDR2 is LQKENI in the germline V gene. The CDR3: CASSQTGTRVETQYF. Written as DNA, the CDR3 is TGTGCCAGCTCACAAACCGGGACTAGAGTAGAGACCCAGTACTTC. The entire variable domain, with the rest obtained from reference TRBV18 and TRBJ2-5, is as follows: NAGVMQNPRHLVRRRGQEARLRCSPMKGHSHVYWYRQLPEEGLKFMVYLQKENIIDESGMPKERFSAEFPKEGPSILRIQQVVRGDSAAYFCASSQTGTRVETQYFGPGTRLLVL.

The chain uses TRBV5-1 and TRBJ1-3; TRBD1 matches at 9 bases. This CDR3 has 17 residues. Looked up from germline, CDR1 is SGHRS and CDR2 is YFSETQ. The V segment lost 1 base and the J segment 1 base; nucleotides outside the gene matches: 6. The CDR3 DNA reads TGCGCCAGCAGCTTGAGACCGGGACAGGGATCTGGAAACACCATATATTTT. This translates into CASSLRPGQGSGNTIYF. Using reference TRBV5-1 and TRBJ1-3 for the parts outside the CDR3, the full variable domain is KAGVTQTPRYLIKTRGQQVTLSCSPISGHRSVSWYQQTPGQGLQFLFEYFSETQRNKGNFPGRFSGRQFSNSRSEMNVSTLELGDSALYLCASSLRPGQGSGNTIYFGEGSWLTVV.

The V call is TRBV7-8, the J call TRBJ1-5; tentatively, D is TRBD1 (5 bases). V lost 4 bases and J lost 0, with 10 bases in between. This CDR3 has 15 residues. Germline V gives CDR1 SGHVS, CDR2 FQNEAQ. CDR3: CASSSRQSSNQPQHF. The CDR3 bases are TGTGCCAGCAGCTCAAGACAGAGTAGCAATCAGCCCCAGCATTTT.

This clonotype was detected only a few times. The rearrangement joins TRBV2 to TRBJ1-5, with 10 bases that match TRBD1. The CDR3 has 14 residues. Germline CDR1 SNHLY, CDR2 FYNNEI. The junction had 0 bases not matched to a gene; V was cut back by 4 bases and J by 3 bases. CDR3 DNA sequence: TGTGCCAGCAGTGGACAGGGGGCCAATCAGCCCCAGCATTTT. Translating it yields CASSGQGANQPQHF.

This clonotype was seen a few times. An end of the junction does not agree with germline; a read error may underlie this. The V and J genes are TRBV7-9 and TRBJ2-7; D is uncertain. Germline V lookup: CDR1 SEHNR, CDR2 FQNEAQ (reference sequence). CDR3 length equals 12 residues. The CDR3 coding sequence is TGTGCCAGCAGCTTAATCTCCTCCGAGCAGTACTTC. The encoded protein is CASSLISSEQYF.

This clonotype was observed a few times. The chain combines TRBV18 with TRBJ2-1, with 9 bases identical to TRBD1. Germline V gene lookup returns CDR1 KGHSH and CDR2 LQKENI. The CDR3 consists of 14 residues. Trimming cost V 4 bases and J 5 bases; bases outside gene matches: 3. CDR3 protein: CASSLGQGNNEQFF. CDR3 in DNA: TGTGCCAGCTCACTGGGACAGGGTAACAATGAGCAGTTCTTC.

CDR3 in amino acids: CSAAPIDTQYF. The CDR3 DNA sequence: TGCAGTGCCGCCCCCATAGATACGCAGTATTTT. This chain uses TRBV20-1 with TRBJ2-3; no clear D gene. The germline gives CDR1 DFQATT, CDR2 SNEGSKA (reference sequence). The CDR3 is 11 residues long. The V end was cut by 6 bases, the J end by 5 bases, with 9 bases between.

This clonotype showed up many times. The chain links TRBV20-1 to TRBJ2-1, with 7 bases identical to TRBD2. Germline CDR1 and CDR2: DFQATT and SNEGSKA (reference sequence). The CDR3 sequence is 16 residues long. Trimming cost V 1 base and J 4 bases; bases outside gene matches: 10. As DNA, the CDR3 is TGCAGTGCTAGAGGTTTGGAGCCGGGGGGTTACAATGAGCAGTTCTTC. This gives the protein CSARGLEPGGYNEQFF.

On this clonotype itself: The CDR3 does not end in the conserved phenylalanine or tryptophan, so this is likely a read error. CDR3 coding DNA: TGTGCCTTCCAAACCTCTTGGATCACTGAAGCTTTCTCT. It encodes CAFQTSWITEAFS. V gene TRBV30 combines with J gene TRBJ1-1, with unresolved D. Trimming removed 7 bases at V and 4 bases at J, with 16 bases between. There are 13 residues in the CDR3. Germline V lookup: CDR1 GTSNPN, CDR2 SVGIG (reference sequence).

This clonotype was observed at least ten times. The chain carries TRBV10-2 and TRBJ2-5; 9 nucleotides agree with TRBD1. The V segment lost 4 bases and the J segment 2 bases; nucleotides outside the gene matches: 5. CDR1 is WSHSY, CDR2 SAAADI, per germline. CDR3 length equals 15 residues. In DNA form, the CDR3 reads TGCGCCAGCAGTGTCCGGACAGGGGCGCAAGAGACCCAGTACTTC. It specifies CASSVRTGAQETQYF.

This clonotype was recorded at least ten times. CDR3 DNA sequence: TGTGCCAGCAGCTCTTCGGGTGTCTCTGGAAACACCATATATTTT. Protein product: CASSSSGVSGNTIYF. The genes are TRBV7-2 and TRBJ1-3; no firm D call. Germline assignment: CDR1 SGHTA and CDR2 FQGNSA. The V end was cut by 4 bases, the J end by 0 bases, with 10 bases between. There are 15 residues in the CDR3.

The table lists this clonotype with a few counts. This chain links TRBV9 with TRBJ1-1; D remains ambiguous. Trimming removed 4 bases from V and 1 base from J, with 11 bases in between. From germline, CDR1 is SGDLS and CDR2 YYNGEE. This CDR3 is 14 amino acids long. The CDR3 spells CASSPNLGNTEAFF. The CDR3 nucleotides read TGTGCCAGCAGCCCGAACCTTGGGAACACTGAAGCTTTCTTT.

V and J are TRBV20-1 and TRBJ1-2, with D hard to call. Between the trimmed V and J ends, which lost 7 bases and 5 bases, there was a span of 17 bases. The CDR3 length is 13 residues. Germline CDR1 and CDR2: DFQATT and SNEGSKA (reference sequence). The DNA for the CDR3 is TGCAGTGGGGGTAGCGGGAGAGGATATGGCTACACCTTC. Amino acids: CSGGSGRGYGYTF.

By share of the sample, this clonotype is medium-sized. This rearrangement joins TRBV14 to TRBJ2-3; D perhaps matches TRBD2 (6 bases). The V end was cut by 1 base, the J end by 3 bases, with 8 bases between. The CDR3 consists of 14 residues. The germline V gene has CDR1 SGHDN and CDR2 FVKESK. The CDR3 nucleotides are TGTGCCAGCAGCCAAGGACTAGGTACAGATACGCAGTATTTT. Its translation: CASSQGLGTDTQYF.